These T cell receptor beta chains were read from a single sample in a study of graft-versus-host responses after intestinal transplantation. Assay: immunoSEQ multiplex PCR; the TCRdb copy retains only in-frame clones and omits some. The repertoire has some 92,000 clones, roughly 92% of them found once; the top ten carry about 0.3%. No cognate antigen is known for these TCRs. The sequences come from unstimulated CD4+ T cells sorted from spleen or lymph node cells, collected before intestinal transplant. These receptors all come from a human donor who received an intestinal transplant. Each CDR3 is given with its conserved first and last residue. Fields, in order: V gene, clone size, J gene, D gene, CDR3 length, CDR3 DNA, CDR3 protein. A D gene is named only where the DNA matches it firmly. Size is omitted from some rows. Given values are once, few, many or a class for expanded clones.

TRBV10-3	NA	TRBJ2-7	TRBD1	16	TGTGCCATCAGTGAGTCCGGGGACAGGGGGCTCCACGAGCAGTACTTC	CAISESGDRGLHEQYF
TRBV5-1	NA	TRBJ1-1	TRBD1	15	TGCGCCAGCAGCTTGGGGGACAGGTCCTACACTGAAGCTTTCTTT	CASSLGDRSYTEAFF
TRBV19	once	TRBJ1-3	NA	15	TGTGCCAGTAGTAAAGAGACAGCCCCGGGAAACACCATATATTTT	CASSKETAPGNTIYF
TRBV6-5	NA	TRBJ2-7	NA	14	TGTGCCAGCAGTTACGCCGGGACCCACCGCGAGCAGTACTTC	CASSYAGTHREQYF
TRBV4-1	NA	TRBJ2-7	TRBD1	14	TGCGCCAGCAGCCTGACAGGGGGCCCCTACGAGCAGTACTTC	CASSLTGGPYEQYF
TRBV2	NA	TRBJ2-7	TRBD1	14	TGTGCCAGCAGTCCCCGACAGGGAAGTGACGAGCAGTACTTC	CASSPRQGSDEQYF
TRBV18	NA	TRBJ1-5	NA	16	TGTGCCAGCTCACCTAATACAGGGCATAGCAATCAGCCCCAGCATTTT	CASSPNTGHSNQPQHF
TRBV19	NA	TRBJ1-2	NA	16	TGTGCCAGTAGTATAGATCAGCCGCGGGGGCTCGACGGCTACACCTTC	CASSIDQPRGLDGYTF
TRBV4-1	few	TRBJ1-2	NA	15	TGCGCCAGCAGCCCTCAGGGACAACGAACGTCGGGCTACACCTTC	CASSPQGQRTSGYTF
TRBV19	NA	TRBJ1-3	TRBD1	15	TGTGCCACACGGGACAGAACCCTCTCTGGAAACACCATATATTTT	CATRDRTLSGNTIYF
TRBV30	NA	TRBJ1-3	NA	14	TGTGCCTGGAGTGTACTTCACTCTGGAAACACCATATATTTT	CAWSVLHSGNTIYF
TRBV6-6	NA	TRBJ1-5	NA	14	TGTGCCAGCAGTTACTCGTGGAACAATCAGCCCCAGCATTTT	CASSYSWNNQPQHF
TRBV4-1	once	TRBJ1-2	TRBD1	15	TGCGCCAGCAGCCAAGATAGAGGGACAGATTATGGCTACACCTTC	CASSQDRGTDYGYTF
TRBV18	once	TRBJ2-1	NA	15	TGTGCCAGCTCACCAGAGTCGCCGGGGTACAATGAGCAGTTCTTC	CASSPESPGYNEQFF
TRBV5-1	NA	TRBJ2-7	NA	15	TGCGCCAGCAGCTTGGGCAGTATTAGCTCCTACGAGCAGTACTTC	CASSLGSISSYEQYF
TRBV7-6	once	TRBJ2-7	TRBD1	15	TGTGCCAGCAGCTCGGAGACAGGGGCAGTCTACGAGCAGTACTTC	CASSSETGAVYEQYF
TRBV10-2	NA	TRBJ2-3	NA	10	TGCGCCAGCAGCTTCGATACGCAGTATTTT	CASSFDTQYF
TRBV6-5	NA	TRBJ1-5	NA	13	TGTGCCAGCAGTGTATCACAGAATCAGCCCCAGCATTTT	CASSVSQNQPQHF
TRBV5-1	NA	TRBJ1-1	NA	14	TGCGCCAGCAGCCGGGACGGAATGAACACTGAAGCTTTCTTT	CASSRDGMNTEAFF
TRBV7-2	NA	TRBJ2-7	TRBD2	18	TGTGCCAGCAGCTCCCTGGCGCTAGCGGGGTTCAACTCCTACGAGCAGTACTTC	CASSSLALAGFNSYEQYF
TRBV6-1	NA	TRBJ1-1	NA	14	TGTGCCAGCAATATTAGACAGAGGCTTAACGAAGCTTTCTTT	CASNIRQRLNEAFF
TRBV5-1	NA	TRBJ2-7	NA	15	TGCGCCAGCAGCTTGGAGCCAGGGGAAACCTACGAGCAGTACTTC	CASSLEPGETYEQYF
TRBV15	NA	TRBJ2-4	NA	15	TGTGCCACCAGCAGAGATCGGGGCAGGACCGACCCTCAGTACTTC	CATSRDRGRTDPQYF
TRBV6-6	NA	TRBJ2-7	TRBD2	14	TGTGCCAGCATTGGAGGACTAGCGGGAGGAAGGCAGTACTTC	CASIGGLAGGRQYF
TRBV7-2	NA	TRBJ2-7	TRBD2	15	TGTGCCAGCAGCTATAGGACTAGCGGTGCCTACGAGCAGTACTTC	CASSYRTSGAYEQYF
TRBV18	NA	TRBJ2-7	TRBD1	15	TGTGCCAGCTCACGTGGGACAGGGGGCGCAGACGAGCAGTACTTC	CASSRGTGGADEQYF